The text below deals with one TCR beta chain. What it binds is unknown. Naive CD8 cells lacked CD45RO, underwent positive selection for CCR7 and left out terminally differentiated effector memory CD45RA+ cells. The sample belongs to a study of shared clonotypes between healthy human individuals. Study-level points and caveats: Between a handful of donors, naive CD4 clonotypes were shared at a level of about 5%. Compared with memory subsets, naive subsets generally had larger estimated richness.

The V gene's germline CDR1 is SQVTM and CDR2 ANQGSEA. The CDR3 spans 14 residues. With V trimmed by 6 bases and J by 7 bases, 8 bases remained unmatched. Authors' data handling: ImmunoSEQ sequences covered only the junction and lacked quality scores; filtering therefore differed. Profiled with immunoSEQ multiplex PCR; TCRdb holds only in-frame clones, not every one. V and J calls and clone size are given by that table; D and trimming were obtained from the DNA. The sample shows more than 600,000 clones, under 95% of them seen only once. The rearrangement links TRBV29-1 to TRBJ2-2, with 10 bases matching TRBD2. The sequencing input was naive CD8+ T cells sorted from blood. The source of this sequence is a man aged 30 to 39 in good health. CDR3 protein: CSVGASGSFGELFF. As DNA, the CDR3 is TGCAGCGTCGGGGCTAGCGGGAGTTTCGGGGAGCTGTTTTTT.